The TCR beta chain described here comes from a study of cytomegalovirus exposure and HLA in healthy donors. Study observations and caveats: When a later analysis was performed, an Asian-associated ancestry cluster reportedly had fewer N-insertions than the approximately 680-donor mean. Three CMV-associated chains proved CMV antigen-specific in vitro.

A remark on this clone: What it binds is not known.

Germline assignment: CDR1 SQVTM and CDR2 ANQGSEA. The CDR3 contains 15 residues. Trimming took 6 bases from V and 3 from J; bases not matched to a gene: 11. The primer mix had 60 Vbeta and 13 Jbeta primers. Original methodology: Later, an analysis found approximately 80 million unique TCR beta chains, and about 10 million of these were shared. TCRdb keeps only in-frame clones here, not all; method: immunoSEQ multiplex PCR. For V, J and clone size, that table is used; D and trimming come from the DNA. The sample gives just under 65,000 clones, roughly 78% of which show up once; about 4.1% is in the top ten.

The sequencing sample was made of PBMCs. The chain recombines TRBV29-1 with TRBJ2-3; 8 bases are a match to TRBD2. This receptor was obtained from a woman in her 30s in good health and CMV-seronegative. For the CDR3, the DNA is TGCAGCGTGTGGTCGGGGGGGCGAGGAACAGATACGCAGTATTTT. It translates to CSVWSGGRGTDTQYF.